The source of this TCR beta chain is a study of cytomegalovirus exposure and HLA in healthy donors. The germline V gene encodes CDR1 MGHRA and CDR2 YSYEKL. The CDR3 covers 14 residues. The ends lost 5 bases at V and 7 bases at J; junction bases unmatched: 6. Amplification used 60 Vbeta primers and 13 Jbeta primers. Assay used: immunoSEQ multiplex PCR; TCRdb lists only in-frame clones, some missing. The data contain hundreds of thousands of clones, around 90% of them singletons. Material for sequencing was PBMCs. This TCR came from a young woman in good health and CMV-seronegative. V is TRBV4-1 and J is TRBJ2-1; 9 bases align to TRBD2. For the CDR3, the DNA is TGCGCCAGCAGCTTGACTAGCGGAATTAATGAGCAGTTCTTC. Translating it yields CASSLTSGINEQFF.